This is a list of T cell receptor beta chains from one sample in a study of vaccination and CD4 T cells after COVID-19. TCRdb reanalysed the PCR reads using MiXCR and keeps one entry per CDR3 protein. The profile shows about 5,400 distinct CDR3 sequences, less than 40% of them singletons. The antigens of these receptors remain unknown. Sequences were obtained from CD4+ T cells from blood, cultured in vitro. The receptor source for this set is a human donor in good health. Each CDR3 is given with its conserved first and last residue. The D gene is left open where the match is weak. Some rows mark clone size as missing; the rest say once, few, many or name a class of expanded clone.

.	TRBV20-1	.	TRBJ2-5	CSASGIGGETQYF	TGCAGTGCTAGCGGTATCGGCGGAGAGACCCAGTACTTC
.	TRBV19	.	TRBJ2-7	CASSIMGSGYEQYF	TGTGCCAGTAGTATCATGGGGTCGGGATACGAGCAGTACTTC
.	TRBV7-9	.	TRBJ1-1	CASSLVVNTEAFF	TGTGCCAGCAGCTTAGTTGTGAACACTGAAGCTTTCTTT
.	TRBV10-1	.	TRBJ1-1	CASSAQGGTEAFF	TGCGCCAGCAGTGCACAGGGAGGCACTGAAGCTTTCTTT
.	TRBV7-6	.	TRBJ1-5	CASSPKDIVQHF	TGTGCCAGCAGCCCAAAGGACATAGTCCAGCATTTT
few	TRBV24-1	TRBD1	TRBJ2-7	CATSDTGTDKIGEQYF	TGTGCCACCAGTGACACCGGGACAGACAAGATCGGCGAGCAGTACTTC
few	TRBV19	.	TRBJ1-1	CASSIGARGGRLTEAFF	TGTGCCAGTAGTATAGGAGCCAGGGGAGGCCGTCTGACTGAAGCTTTCTTT
medium-sized	TRBV7-2	.	TRBJ2-7	CASSQGHGLYEQYF	TGTGCCAGCAGCCAGGGACACGGGCTTTACGAGCAGTACTTC
few	TRBV7-9	.	TRBJ1-2	CASSLLSGYTF	TGTGCCAGCAGCTTATTATCTGGCTACACCTTC
.	TRBV5-1	.	TRBJ1-2	CASSLGDGRYGYTF	TGCGCCAGCAGCTTGGGGGACGGACGCTATGGCTACACCTTC
medium-sized	TRBV9	.	TRBJ2-7	CASSVDPSSYEQYF	TGTGCCAGCAGCGTAGACCCGAGCTCCTACGAGCAGTACTTC
medium-sized	TRBV2	.	TRBJ2-1	CASSEEYSRWGTNEQFF	TGTGCCAGCAGTGAAGAATATTCAAGGTGGGGCACAAATGAGCAGTTCTTC
few	TRBV15	.	TRBJ1-2	CATSRAVGLGGYTF	TGTGCCACCAGCAGAGCCGTGGGTCTCGGTGGCTACACCTTC
few	TRBV4-1	.	TRBJ2-7	CASSQEMRHPSYEQYF	TGCGCCAGCAGCCAAGAGATGAGACATCCATCCTACGAGCAGTACTTC
few	TRBV20-1	TRBD2	TRBJ2-3	CSAREGYTQYF	TGCAGTGCCAGGGAGGGCTATACGCAGTATTTT
medium-sized	TRBV20-1	.	TRBJ1-5	CSARAGSYSNQPQHF	TGCAGTGCTAGGGCAGGCTCTTATAGCAATCAGCCCCAGCATTTT
.	TRBV20-1	.	TRBJ1-2	CSAPGQAFYGYTF	TGCAGTGCCCCCGGGCAAGCTTTCTATGGCTACACCTTC
.	TRBV4-1	.	TRBJ1-5	CASSQVESTPDQPQHF	TGCGCCAGCAGCCAAGTTGAGAGTACGCCGGATCAGCCCCAGCATTTT
.	TRBV10-3	.	TRBJ1-3	CATRAGRNSGNTIYF	TGTGCCACCCGCGCTGGACGGAACTCTGGAAACACCATATATTTT
.	TRBV2	.	TRBJ1-5	CASSEEWVSFTLSNQPQHF	TGTGCCAGCAGTGAAGAGTGGGTCTCTTTCACCCTAAGCAATCAGCCCCAGCATTTT
once	TRBV27	.	TRBJ1-1	CASSWRGGVNTEAFF	TGTGCCAGCAGTTGGAGGGGGGGTGTCAACACTGAAGCTTTCTTT
few	TRBV19	.	TRBJ1-5	CASNKGLNQPQHF	TGTGCCAGTAATAAGGGCCTCAATCAGCCCCAGCATTTT
.	TRBV2	.	TRBJ2-1	CASSGGSSSYNEQFF	TGTGCCAGCAGTGGTGGGAGCAGCTCCTACAATGAGCAGTTCTTC
.	TRBV20-1	.	TRBJ2-4	CSARDINIQYF	TGCAGTGCTAGAGACATAAACATTCAGTACTTC
few	TRBV6-5	.	TRBJ1-6	CASSFPSSPLHF	TGTGCCAGCAGTTTCCCGTCTTCACCCCTCCACTTT
.	TRBV7-3	.	TRBJ2-7	CASSLDGDSYEQYF	TGTGCCAGCAGCTTGGACGGAGATTCCTACGAGCAGTACTTC
.	TRBV2	.	TRBJ2-7	CASTSEWGGGEQYF	TGTGCCAGCACCTCTGAGTGGGGGGGCGGCGAGCAGTACTTC
few	TRBV2	.	TRBJ1-1	CASREYLEAFF	TGTGCCAGCAGGGAATATCTGGAAGCTTTCTTT
few	TRBV19	.	TRBJ1-1	CASSIRGGSTEAFF	TGTGCCAGTAGTATCCGAGGGGGGTCCACTGAAGCTTTCTTT
few	TRBV7-3	TRBD2	TRBJ2-2	CASSLDPGGLTGELFF	TGTGCCAGCAGCTTAGATCCGGGGGGTTTGACCGGGGAGCTGTTTTTT
few	TRBV6-1	.	TRBJ2-5	CASSDGFGVQETQYF	TGTGCCAGCAGTGACGGGTTTGGGGTACAAGAGACCCAGTACTTC
.	TRBV7-9	.	TRBJ2-3	CASSLSPYTQYF	TGTGCCAGCAGCTTAAGCCCCTATACGCAGTATTTT
few	TRBV10-2	TRBD1	TRBJ1-1	CASRTGLNTEAFF	TGCGCCAGCCGGACAGGTCTGAACACTGAAGCTTTCTTT
.	TRBV25-1	.	TRBJ1-2	CASSEPPYGYTF	TGTGCCAGCAGTGAACCCCCCTATGGCTACACCTTC
few	TRBV7-3	.	TRBJ2-3	CASSPVPGPQRYTQYF	TGTGCCAGCAGCCCGGTACCGGGACCTCAGAGGTATACGCAGTATTTT
.	TRBV14	.	TRBJ2-3	CASSQSGDTQYF	TGTGCCAGCAGTCAATCCGGGGATACGCAGTATTTT
.	TRBV6-1	.	TRBJ1-1	CASRGGDPEAFF	TGTGCCAGCAGAGGGGGGGACCCTGAAGCTTTCTTT
.	TRBV27	.	TRBJ2-5	CASSFAGGRGGETQYF	TGTGCCAGCAGTTTTGCAGGTGGCAGGGGAGGAGAGACCCAGTACTTC
.	TRBV11-2	.	TRBJ1-2	CASSPSAGVLDGYTF	TGTGCCAGCAGCCCCTCTGCCGGAGTCCTGGATGGCTACACCTTC
.	TRBV20-1	TRBD2	TRBJ2-5	CSASVIWLAGQKETQYF	TGCAGTGCTAGCGTTATTTGGCTAGCGGGGCAAAAAGAGACCCAGTACTTC
few	TRBV19	.	TRBJ1-2	CASSTSGREGYTF	TGTGCCAGTAGTACATCAGGGAGGGAAGGCTACACCTTC
few	TRBV30	TRBD1	TRBJ1-1	CAWSNRGNTEAFF	TGTGCCTGGAGTAACAGGGGGAACACTGAAGCTTTCTTT